What follows are 11 T cell receptor beta chains derived from one specimen sequenced in a study of T cells in Graves' hyperthyroidism and ophthalmopathy. Amplification targeted TCR beta CDR3 regions from RNA transcripts. The primer set for the first-round RT-PCR of the TCR CDR3 was HTBI. TCRdb processed the multiplex PCR reads anew with MiXCR; each CDR3 protein has one entry. The sample lists a few hundred thousand distinct CDR3 sequences; under 60% were seen once. Sequenced input: peripheral blood or thyroid tissue (not recorded which). These TCRs come from a woman aged 18 to 35 with Graves' hyperthyroidism.

This clonotype was seen ten or more times. V usage is TRBV2 and J usage is TRBJ1-1, with D tentatively TRBD1 (5 bases). Germline assignment: CDR1 SNHLY and CDR2 FYNNEI. The CDR3 loop spans 14 amino acids. Trimming cost V 7 bases and J 4 bases, with 16 bases left between them. CDR3 sequence: CASTPMAGGTEAFF. The CDR3 coding sequence is TGTGCCAGCACTCCAATGGCCGGGGGCACTGAAGCTTTCTTT.

This clonotype has more than one count but fewer than ten. The chain carries TRBV20-1 and TRBJ2-3; no clear D gene. CDR1 DFQATT and CDR2 SNEGSKA come from the germline V gene (reference sequence). Trimming cost V 5 bases and J 4 bases, with 22 bases left between them. This CDR3 contains 16 residues. In DNA, the CDR3 is TGCAGTGCTCCCCCTTTTGTGCACGAAAAGGCAGATACGCAGTATTTT. It specifies CSAPPFVHEKADTQYF.

This clonotype was counted many times. This chain connects TRBV6-6 to TRBJ1-2, with no clear D. Trimming shortened V by 2 bases and J by 2 bases, and 27 bases separated the two germline ends. Germline values: CDR1 MNHNY, CDR2 SVGAGI (reference sequence). This CDR3 has 20 amino acids. In DNA, the CDR3 is TGTGCCAGCAGTTACGGACGGCAGACAAATGACGGCAGGAGCAACTATGGCTACACCTTC. It encodes CASSYGRQTNDGRSNYGYTF.

This clonotype was seen once. This sequence joins TRBV10-3 and TRBJ1-5, with D unresolved. The CDR3 contains 13 residues. Germline V lookup: CDR1 ENHRY, CDR2 SYGVKD. V was pared by 4 bases and J by 1 base, with 5 bases between. The CDR3 DNA sequence: TGTGCCATCAGTGGGGAGAGCAATCAGCCCCAGCATTTT. Amino acid sequence: CAISGESNQPQHF.

In this sample, this clonotype turned up many times. The rearrangement uses TRBV4-1 and TRBJ1-6; no definite D call. V lost 2 bases to trimming and J lost 7 bases, with 6 bases between them. Germline V CDR1 and CDR2: MGHRA, YSYEKL. CDR3 length: 13 amino acids. The CDR3 nucleotides are TGCGCCAGCAGCCAAAGGCGGAATTCACCCCTCCACTTT. As protein: CASSQRRNSPLHF.

The chain uses TRBV20-1 and TRBJ2-7, with 7 bases aligning to TRBD2. The CDR3 has 14 amino acids. Germline CDR1 reads DFQATT; CDR2 reads SNEGSKA (reference sequence). Losses at the gene ends were 2 bases for V and 7 bases for J; bases not matched to a gene: 11. CDR3 nucleotides: TGCAGTGCTAGACTTAGCGGCCCCGGGAGGGAGCAGTACTTC. It encodes CSARLSGPGREQYF.

On this clonotype: A junction boundary mismatches the germline segment, possibly from a read error. The rearrangement links TRBV13 to TRBJ2-2; D may correspond to TRBD1 or TRBD2 (5 bases each). CDR1 and CDR2 from the germline V gene are PRHDT and FYEKMQ (reference sequence). The length of the CDR3 is 17 residues. Here the CDR3 reads CASSLGLGEKDTGKLFF. For the CDR3, the DNA is TGTGCCAGCAGCTTAGGCCTTGGGGAAAAGGACACCGGGAAGCTGTTTTTT.

The sample holds one count of this clonotype. The conserved phenylalanine or tryptophan normally closing the CDR3 is absent here, so this likely arose from a read error. The DNA is omitted, as the CDR3 cannot be located on it reliably, and the CDR3 follows TCRdb's listing. This chain joins TRBV29-1 and TRBJ2-7; TRBD1 is the table's D call, not checked against the DNA. Germline CDR1 and CDR2: SQVTM and ANQGSEA. Inclusive of both ends, the CDR3 amounts to 10 amino acids. CDR3 sequence reads: CSVEGGDSAY.

There are many counts of this clonotype. The rearrangement links TRBV12-5 to TRBJ2-7; D gene unclear. Trimming stripped 0 bases from V and 3 bases from J, with 12 bases between. The CDR3 loop spans 15 amino acids. The germline CDR1 and CDR2 sequences are LGHNT and FRNRAP. DNA for the CDR3: TGTGCTAGTGGTTTGGTACTGGGCAAGGACTACGAGCAGTACTTC. It codes for CASGLVLGKDYEQYF.

The gene calls are TRBV7-9 and TRBJ1-2; 8 nucleotides match TRBD1. Looked up from germline, CDR1 is SEHNR and CDR2 is FQNEAQ (reference sequence). V gave up 6 bases and J gave up 6 bases; unmatched junction bases: 9. The CDR3 runs 14 residues. For the CDR3, the DNA is TGTGCCAGCAGGCCAAAGACAGGGGCGCATGGCTACACCTTC. Amino acids: CASRPKTGAHGYTF.

The chain employs TRBV7-3 and TRBJ2-1; D gene uncertain. CDR1 is SGHTA and CDR2 is FQGTGA in the germline V gene. Trimming shortened V by 4 bases and J by 2 bases, and 12 bases separated the two germline ends. CDR3 length: 15 amino acids. CDR3 sequence: CASSSQLRPYNEQFF. The CDR3, as DNA: TGTGCCAGCAGCTCACAATTAAGACCCTACAATGAGCAGTTCTTC.